Shown below are 17 T cell receptor beta chains from a single sample sequenced in a study of graft-versus-host responses after intestinal transplantation. No antigen has been identified for these receptors. Generated by immunoSEQ multiplex PCR, the TCRdb table keeps only in-frame clones and is missing some. The sample yields some 83,000 clones, 91% seen once. This material consisted of unstimulated CD4+ T cells sorted from spleen or lymph node cells, taken before intestinal transplant. The source of these receptors is a human donor who received an intestinal transplant.

This clone has more than one count but fewer than ten. The rearrangement uses TRBV7-7 and TRBJ1-2; D possibly corresponds to TRBD1 (5 bases). With 1 base removed from V and 4 bases from J, the gap between germline ends came to 16 bases. The CDR3 length is 16 residues. Germline CDR1 reads SSHAT; CDR2 reads FNYEAQ (reference sequence). CDR3 sequence (DNA): TGTGCCAGCAGCTTAGTTATATGGCAGGGCCCCTATGGCTACACCTTC. Translation gives CASSLVIWQGPYGYTF.

This chain connects TRBV30 to TRBJ1-1, with D tentatively TRBD1 (6 bases). Trimming stripped 1 base from V and 5 bases from J, with 14 bases between. The germline V gene encodes CDR1 GTSNPN and CDR2 SVGIG (reference sequence). The CDR3 is 14 amino acids. DNA of the CDR3: TGTGCCTGGAGTGCGAGGGGGGGACGGACTGAAGCTTTCTTT. Translation: CAWSARGGRTEAFF.

The chain combines TRBV19 with TRBJ2-2; D is perhaps TRBD1 (5 bases). Germline values: CDR1 LNHDA, CDR2 SQIVND (reference sequence). The length of the CDR3 is 15 residues. Between the trimmed V and J ends, which lost 4 bases and 4 bases, there was a span of 13 bases. The CDR3 protein is CASSNARGITGELFF. The CDR3 DNA sequence: TGTGCCAGTAGTAATGCTAGGGGTATCACCGGGGAGCTGTTTTTT. The full variable domain, its missing parts supplied by reference TRBV19 and TRBJ2-2, is DGGITQSPKYLFRKEGQNVTLSCEQNLNHDAMYWYRQDPGQGLRLIYYSQIVNDFQKGDIAEGYSVSREKKESFPLTVTSAQKNPTAFYLCASSNARGITGELFFGEGSRLTVL.

This chain links TRBV7-2 with TRBJ2-5; D not resolved. The closer fit of TRBJ2-7 to the DNA end suggests the J call may be wrong. This CDR3 is built from 12 residues. Germline V gene lookup returns CDR1 SGHTA and CDR2 FQGNSA. DNA for the CDR3: TGTGCCAGCAGCTTCCCGATTTACGAGCAGTACTTC. Encoded protein: CASSFPIYEQYF.

This clone was seen only a few times. At the DNA level, this CDR3 is encoded by other sequences in the same sample as well. This chain links TRBV10-3 with TRBJ1-1, with D possibly being TRBD1 (5 bases). The CDR3 runs to 14 residues. Germline CDR1 and CDR2: ENHRY and SYGVKD. Trimming took 0 bases from V and 1 from J, leaving 6 bases between them. This chain's CDR3 is CAISESTGNTEAFF. CDR3 sequence (DNA): TGTGCCATCAGTGAGTCCACAGGGAACACTGAAGCTTTCTTT.

This chain joins TRBV9 and TRBJ2-5; 8 bases map to TRBD1. Looked up from germline, CDR1 is SGDLS and CDR2 is YYNGEE. J gave up 1 base and V 3 bases, and 8 bases lay outside the gene matches. This CDR3 has 16 residues. The CDR3 DNA is TGTGCCAGCAGCGGGGTTGGGACAGGAGGCCAAGAGACCCAGTACTTC. Translation gives CASSGVGTGGQETQYF. Combining the CDR3 with reference TRBV9 and TRBJ2-5 gives the whole variable domain DSGVTQTPKHLITATGQRVTLRCSPRSGDLSVYWYQQSLDQGLQFLIQYYNGEERAKGNILERFSAQQFPDLHSELNLSSLELGDSALYFCASSGVGTGGQETQYFGPGTRLLVL.

The chain is built from TRBV6-5 and TRBJ2-3; tentatively, D is TRBD2 (6 bases). In germline, CDR1 is MNHEY, CDR2 SVGAGI. CDR3 length: 15 residues. Trimming removed 3 bases from V and 0 bases from J, with 10 bases in between. CDR3 coding DNA: TGTGCCAGCAGTTATTGGGGGACTAGCACAGATACGCAGTATTTT. It yields the protein CASSYWGTSTDTQYF.

V is TRBV4-3 and J is TRBJ1-4; D possibly corresponds to TRBD1 (5 bases). The CDR3 covers 18 residues. Per germline, CDR1 LGHNA and CDR2 YSLEER. The ends were cut back, 0 bases at V and 6 bases at J, with 20 bases in the middle. The CDR3 region is CASSQELGFRVLDEKLFF. In DNA form, the CDR3 reads TGCGCCAGCAGCCAAGAATTAGGTTTCAGGGTGTTGGATGAAAAACTGTTTTTT.

The gene calls are TRBV6-5 and TRBJ2-3, with a tentative D call TRBD1 (6 bases). Germline assignment: CDR1 MNHEY and CDR2 SVGAGI. There are 15 residues in the CDR3. V dropped 5 bases and J dropped 0 bases, with 12 bases sitting between them. The CDR3 loop is CASSKGHASTDTQYF. The CDR3 nucleotides read TGTGCCAGCAGTAAGGGACACGCTAGCACAGATACGCAGTATTTT.

V gene TRBV2 combines with J gene TRBJ1-4, with a possible D match to TRBD1 (6 bases). V was trimmed by 2 bases and J by 8 bases, leaving 15 bases between them. The germline gives CDR1 SNHLY, CDR2 FYNNEI. CDR3 length equals 15 residues. The CDR3, as DNA: TGTGCCAGCAGTGAATTTGGGGGCTTGAGAGAAAAACTGTTTTTT. This sequence encodes CASSEFGGLREKLFF. Full variable domain (rest looked up from reference TRBV2 and TRBJ1-4): EPEVTQTPSHQVTQMGQEVILRCVPISNHLYFYWYRQILGQKVEFLVSFYNNEISEKSEIFDDQFSVERPDGSNFTLKIRSTKLEDSAMYFCASSEFGGLREKLFFGSGTQLSVL.

V usage is TRBV9 and J usage is TRBJ1-2; D not certain. Trimming removed 1 base from V and 4 bases from J, with 11 bases in between. Germline CDR1 is SGDLS and CDR2 is YYNGEE. The CDR3 spans 14 residues. This CDR3 is CASSVLPGTYGYTF. CDR3 DNA: TGTGCCAGCAGCGTACTGCCAGGTACCTATGGCTACACCTTC.

The V call is TRBV5-1, the J call TRBJ2-1, with TRBD2 matching over 11 bases. Trimming took 2 bases from V and 6 from J; bases not matched to a gene: 4. Germline lookup yields CDR1 SGHRS and CDR2 YFSETQ. This CDR3 is 15 amino acids long. The CDR3 here is CASSFSGGASNEQFF. The CDR3 DNA sequence: TGCGCCAGCAGCTTTAGCGGGGGGGCGTCCAATGAGCAGTTCTTC.

This clone was seen only once. The genes are TRBV6-1 and TRBJ2-3; D call uncertain. V was pared by 9 bases and J by 5 bases, with 15 bases between. The CDR3 runs to 13 residues. From germline, CDR1 is MNHNS and CDR2 SASEGT. Written as DNA, the CDR3 is TGTGCCAGTTCAATCGAGTCCGGAGATACGCAGTATTTT. Amino acid sequence: CASSIESGDTQYF.

The chain carries TRBV11-2 and TRBJ2-1, with D perhaps matching TRBD2 (7 bases). Trimming shortened V by 3 bases and J by 7 bases, and 22 bases separated the two germline ends. The germline V gene has CDR1 SGHAT and CDR2 FQNNGV. The CDR3 runs 17 residues. This CDR3 is CASSLGGFRGPTNEQFF. In DNA form, the CDR3 reads TGTGCCAGCAGCTTGGGGGGGTTCCGGGGGCCGACTAATGAGCAGTTCTTC.

The chain combines TRBV7-2 with TRBJ2-3; tentative D call: TRBD1 (5 bases). CDR1 and CDR2 (germline): SGHTA, FQGNSA. The CDR3 loop spans 15 amino acids. V was shortened by 2 bases and J by 4 bases, with 13 bases between the two germline ends. CDR3 bases: TGTGCCAGCAGCTTATATCAGGGCGTCTCAGATACGCAGTATTTT. It is translated as CASSLYQGVSDTQYF.

This chain connects TRBV18 to TRBJ1-2, with TRBD1 matching over 7 bases. Germline V lookup: CDR1 KGHSH, CDR2 LQKENI. The CDR3 totals 14 residues. The V and J ends lost 4 bases and 6 bases, in that order; junction bases with no gene match: 8. CDR3 sequence (DNA): TGTGCCAGCTCACGACAGGGTCAGGGTGATGGCTACACCTTC. The encoded protein is CASSRQGQGDGYTF.

The rearrangement uses TRBV7-6 and TRBJ2-5; unclear D gene. Trimming took off 3 bases at V and 5 bases at J, with 10 bases between the two ends. This CDR3 contains 13 residues. Looked up from germline, CDR1 is SGHVS and CDR2 is FNYEAQ. The CDR3 protein is CASSFVGVETQYF. Here the CDR3 DNA reads TGTGCCAGCAGCTTTGTTGGAGTGGAGACCCAGTACTTC. Filled out from reference TRBV7-6 and TRBJ2-5, the complete variable domain reads GAGVSQSPRYKVTKRGQDVALRCDPISGHVSLYWYRQALGQGPEFLTYFNYEAQQDKSGLPNDRFSAERPEGSISTLTIQRTEQRDSAMYRCASSFVGVETQYFGPGTRLLVL.